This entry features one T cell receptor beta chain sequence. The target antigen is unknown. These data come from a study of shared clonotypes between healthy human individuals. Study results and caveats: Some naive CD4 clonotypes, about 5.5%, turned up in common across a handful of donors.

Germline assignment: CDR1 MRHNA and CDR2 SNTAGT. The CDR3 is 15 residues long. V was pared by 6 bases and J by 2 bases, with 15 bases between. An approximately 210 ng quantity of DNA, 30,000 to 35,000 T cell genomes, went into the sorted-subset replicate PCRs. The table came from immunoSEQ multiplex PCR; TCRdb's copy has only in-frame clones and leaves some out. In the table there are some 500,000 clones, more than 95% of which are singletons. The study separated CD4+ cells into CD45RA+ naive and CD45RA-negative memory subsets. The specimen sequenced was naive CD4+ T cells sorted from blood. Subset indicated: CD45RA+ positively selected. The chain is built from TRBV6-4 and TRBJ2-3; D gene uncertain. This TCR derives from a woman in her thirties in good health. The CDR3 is CASSPDGFYTDTQYF. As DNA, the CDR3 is TGTGCCAGCAGCCCCGACGGGTTCTACACAGATACGCAGTATTTT.